The rows below give T cell receptor beta chains drawn from one sample of a study of blood T cells in healthy people across ages. TCRdb processed the 5' RACE reads anew with MiXCR; each CDR3 protein has one entry. The repertoire holds approximately 1.5 million distinct CDR3 sequences, approximately 43% seen once, with just over 4% in the top ten. The sequenced sample consisted of blood. The receptor source for this set is a woman between 18 and 30 years old in good health. Each CDR3 is given with its conserved first and last residue. Fields, in order: clone size, V gene, D gene, J gene, CDR3 DNA, CDR3 protein. D genes are given only for firm matches. Expanded clones get a size class; other rows say once, few or many, or leave the size out.

>few|TRBV20-1|-|TRBJ2-1
TGCAGTGCTAGGCGTCTTCAAAATGAGCAGTTCTTC
CSARRLQNEQFF
>once|TRBV20-1|-|TRBJ1-2
TGCAGTGCTAGAGATCGTCCGGGGGCAAGAGACGGCTACACCTTC
CSARDRPGARDGYTF
>few|TRBV7-9|-|TRBJ1-2
TGTGCCAGCAGCGCCGGGGGGATTGGTAACTATGGTTACACCTTC
CASSAGGIGNYGYTF
>few|TRBV7-9|TRBD1|TRBJ2-7
TGTGCCAGCAGCTGGTTGACAGGGGAGGACGAGCAGTACTTC
CASSWLTGEDEQYF
>once|TRBV5-1|-|TRBJ2-7
TGCGCCAGCAGCTTTCCGGACAATGAGCAGTACTTC
CASSFPDNEQYF
>few|TRBV20-1|-|TRBJ2-1
TGCAGTGCTAGACTTTATCTAGCTACAGGGCTTGCCTACAATGAGCAGTTCTTC
CSARLYLATGLAYNEQFF
>-|TRBV7-2|TRBD2|TRBJ2-7
TGTGCCAGCAGCTCTCCCCTCGGTAGCGGGAGCTCCTACAATGAGCAGTACTTC
CASSSPLGSGSSYNEQYF
>many|TRBV20-1|-|TRBJ2-7
TGCAGTGCTAGCGAGGACGGTGACTCCTACGAGCAGTACTTC
CSASEDGDSYEQYF
>-|TRBV20-1|TRBD2|TRBJ2-7
TGCAGTGCTACTGGGACTAGCGGGGGGAACAATGAGCAGTACTTC
CSATGTSGGNNEQYF
>few|TRBV3-1|TRBD2|TRBJ2-1
TGTGCCAGCCATCGGGGGAGGGAATTCTACAATGAGCAGTTCTTC
CASHRGREFYNEQFF
>-|TRBV15|TRBD1|TRBJ1-4
TGTGCCACCGCCGGGACAGGGGTGCCTAATGAAAAACTGTTTTTT
CATAGTGVPNEKLFF
>-|TRBV7-8|-|TRBJ1-5
TGTGCCAGCAGCTTAGTCCCATGGCTCCTAGGCGGCAATCAGCCCCAGCATTTT
CASSLVPWLLGGNQPQHF
>few|TRBV4-2|-|TRBJ2-3
TGTGCCAGCAGCCAAAAGGCACGCTCTAGGGATACGCAGTATTTT
CASSQKARSRDTQYF
>few|TRBV13|-|TRBJ2-7
TGTGCCAGCAGCTTAAGAGGGGAGAACTACGAGCAGTACTTC
CASSLRGENYEQYF